This T cell receptor beta chain was sequenced in a study of T cells after posttransplantation cyclophosphamide. The naive gate required viable CD3+CD4+ or CD3+CD8+ cells with CCR7+CD45RA+CD45RO-CD95-CD27+CD28+ phenotype. Method: immunoSEQ multiplex PCR; TCRdb's copy keeps in-frame clones and lacks some. This table holds roughly 30,000 clones, roughly nine tenths found once. V lost 3 bases, J lost 5 bases, and 11 bases stayed unmatched. CDR3 length: 16 amino acids. Germline CDR1 LNHDA, CDR2 SQIVND (reference sequence). Sequenced input: naive CD4+ T cells sorted from blood. This rearrangement joins TRBV19 to TRBJ1-2, with TRBD1 matching over 8 bases. This sequence was found in a man under 40 in good health and a related stem cell transplant donor. Here the CDR3 DNA reads TGTGCCAGTAGTATTTTCGGCACAGGGGGTTGGTATGGCTACACCTTC. Translated, it gives CASSIFGTGGWYGYTF. The whole variable domain, filled in from reference TRBV19 and TRBJ1-2, reads DGGITQSPKYLFRKEGQNVTLSCEQNLNHDAMYWYRQDPGQGLRLIYYSQIVNDFQKGDIAEGYSVSREKKESFPLTVTSAQKNPTAFYLCASSIFGTGGWYGYTFGSGTRLTVV.